This TCR beta chain was recovered during a study of STAT3 mutations in large granular lymphocyte leukemia. Study as a whole: Roughly half of the longitudinally sequenced T-LGLL patients carried detectable canonical activating STAT3 mutations. Study observations and caveats: Every T-LGLL patient had at least one immunodominant TCRbeta clonotype.

Assay: immunoSEQ multiplex PCR; the TCRdb copy retains only in-frame clones and omits some. The sample consists of about 10,000 clones, more than 75% of them appearing once. With regard to this clone: What it binds is not known.

The origin of this receptor is a man between 60 and 75 years old with T-cell large granular lymphocyte leukemia. Some clones in this sample may be carry-over from other donors' samples. The sequenced sample was peripheral blood mononuclear cells.

This CDR3 reads CASTPRAGISYEQYF. The CDR3 DNA sequence: TGTGCCAGCACCCCCCGGGCGGGGATCTCCTACGAGCAGTACTTC. J is TRBJ2-7 and V is TRBV27, with D maybe TRBD2 (6 bases). The CDR3 totals 15 residues. Trimming shortened V by 7 bases and J by 0 bases, and 16 bases separated the two germline ends. Germline V CDR1 and CDR2: MNHEY, SMNVEV (reference sequence).